This T cell receptor (beta chain) was recovered during a study of blood T cell repertoires in COVID-19. Germline V gene data show CDR1 as SEHNR and CDR2 as FQNEAQ (reference sequence). Losses at the gene ends were 1 base for V and 5 bases for J; bases not matched to a gene: 4. This CDR3 has 15 residues. Repertoires were generated with immunoSEQ multiplex PCR, while TCRdb's copy carries only in-frame clones and drops some. This table holds over 350,000 clones, just under 90% found once. Sample: PBMCs or T cells enriched from blood (not recorded which). The source of this sequence is a woman between 50 and 59 years old who had recovered from COVID-19. The gene calls are TRBV7-9 and TRBJ2-5; 10 positions match TRBD1. Here the CDR3 DNA reads TGTGCCAGCAGCTTAGGGGGACAGGGGATGGAGACCCAGTACTTC. Protein sequence: CASSLGGQGMETQYF.